One sample yielded the 22 T cell receptor beta chains listed below, sequenced in a study of OX40 agonist ivuxolimab in advanced cancers. Some clones are missing from TCRdb's copy, which holds only in-frame ones; the method was immunoSEQ multiplex PCR. This table has 60,000 to 90,000 clones, 84% appearing once. The material was CD4+ or CD8+ T cells sorted from blood, obtained in a trial of the OX40 agonist ivuxolimab. These receptors were taken from an adult with an advanced solid tumor such as melanoma, head and neck, liver or kidney cancer.

As DNA, the CDR3 is TGTGCCAGCAGCCAGTGGAGAGACACCCGGGGAAAGACCCAGTACTTC. Translation gives CASSQWRDTRGKTQYF. The chain couples TRBV7-8 to TRBJ2-5, with a weak D call TRBD2 (5 bases). V was trimmed by 5 bases and J by 6 bases, leaving 22 bases between them. The V gene's germline CDR1 is SGHVS and CDR2 FQNEAQ. The CDR3 has 16 residues.

This clone was recorded only once. The V and J genes are TRBV28 and TRBJ1-1, with D uncertain. CDR1 is MDHEN and CDR2 is SYDVKM in the germline V gene. V shed 4 bases and J shed 2 bases, with 11 bases lying between them. This CDR3 comprises 14 residues. The CDR3 DNA sequence: TGTGCCAGCAGTTACCGACTTACTAACACTGAAGCTTTCTTT. Protein: CASSYRLTNTEAFF.

The chain joins TRBV19 to TRBJ1-4; weak D call: TRBD1 (6 bases). The CDR3 covers 17 residues. CDR1 and CDR2 from the germline V gene are LNHDA and SQIVND (reference sequence). Between the trimmed V and J ends, which lost 3 bases and 13 bases, there was a span of 27 bases. Written as DNA, the CDR3 is TGTGCCAGTAGTATTCCCCTCGACAGCACCGGCATAGGGGGACTGTTTTTT. It translates to CASSIPLDSTGIGGLFF.

This rearrangement joins TRBV6-1 to TRBJ1-1; D possibly corresponds to TRBD1 (6 bases). CDR1 and CDR2 from the germline V gene are MNHNS and SASEGT. V gave up 3 bases and J gave up 0 bases, with 11 bases separating them. The CDR3 totals 15 residues. DNA for the CDR3: TGTGCCAGCAGTGACCCAGGGGACATGAACACTGAAGCTTTCTTT. Protein sequence: CASSDPGDMNTEAFF.

This rearrangement joins TRBV6-5 to TRBJ1-3; D unclear. The CDR3 is 15 residues long. Germline lookup yields CDR1 MNHEY and CDR2 SVGAGI. The ends were cut back, 2 bases at V and 0 bases at J, with 8 bases in the middle. CDR3 region: CASSYRGLSGNTIYF. For the CDR3, the DNA is TGTGCCAGCAGTTACCGGGGTCTCTCTGGAAACACCATATATTTT.

The chain uses TRBV5-4 and TRBJ2-6; no clear D gene. V lost 2 bases and J lost 1, with 4 bases in between. From germline, CDR1 is SGHNT and CDR2 YYREEE (reference sequence). The CDR3 consists of 14 residues. This chain's CDR3 is CASSFRSGANVLTF. CDR3 in DNA: TGTGCCAGCAGCTTCCGGTCTGGGGCCAACGTCCTGACTTTC.

This rearrangement joins TRBV20-1 to TRBJ2-3; D is unresolved. The CDR3 is made up of 11 amino acids. Looked up from germline, CDR1 is DFQATT and CDR2 is SNEGSKA (reference sequence). V lost 4 bases and J 6 bases, leaving 8 bases between the germline ends. CDR3: CSATFGDTQYF. The DNA for the CDR3 is TGCAGTGCTACCTTCGGGGATACGCAGTATTTT.

J is TRBJ2-3 and V is TRBV4-3, with D possibly matching TRBD1 (6 bases). The CDR3 runs to 15 residues. CDR1 is LGHNA, CDR2 YSLEER, per germline. Trimming shortened V by 0 bases and J by 1 base, and 8 bases separated the two germline ends. In nucleotides, the CDR3 is TGCGCCAGCAGCCAAGATGAGGGGGGCACAGATACGCAGTATTTT. Its protein product is CASSQDEGGTDTQYF.

This chain connects TRBV28 to TRBJ1-1; D call uncertain. This CDR3 spans 12 amino acids. Germline V gene data show CDR1 as MDHEN and CDR2 as SYDVKM. The V and J ends lost 3 bases and 6 bases respectively, with 8 bases between them. CDR3: CASSLYGPEAFF. Here the CDR3 DNA reads TGTGCCAGCAGTTTGTACGGGCCTGAAGCTTTCTTT.

The chain carries TRBV28 and TRBJ2-7; D not certain. V was clipped by 5 bases and J by 2 bases, with 13 bases between them. Germline assignment: CDR1 MDHEN and CDR2 SYDVKM. CDR3 length: 14 residues. The CDR3 coding sequence is TGTGCCAGCAGTCAACATTCCTCAACCTACGAGCAGTACTTC. This codes for CASSQHSSTYEQYF.

The chain links TRBV7-6 to TRBJ2-5, with D unclear. The V gene lost 4 bases and the J gene lost 4 bases, with 4 bases spanning the gap. CDR3 length equals 11 residues. CDR1 is SGHVS, CDR2 FNYEAQ, per germline. CDR3 sequence (DNA): TGTGCCAGCAGCTCCAGAGAGACCCAGTACTTC. As protein: CASSSRETQYF.

CDR3 sequence (DNA): TGCGCCAGCAGCCAAGATATCGGGCAGAAGAACACTGAAGCTTTCTTT. This codes for CASSQDIGQKNTEAFF. The chain is built from TRBV4-1 and TRBJ1-1, with no clear D. Trimming removed 0 bases from V and 1 base from J, with 12 bases in between. The germline V gene encodes CDR1 MGHRA and CDR2 YSYEKL. This CDR3 is built from 16 residues.

This chain connects TRBV6-5 to TRBJ1-2; D uncertain. This CDR3 contains 13 residues. Germline values: CDR1 MNHEY, CDR2 SVGAGI. V was trimmed by 2 bases and J by 2 bases, leaving 6 bases between them. CDR3 DNA sequence: TGTGCCAGCAGTTACAACCGCAACTATGGCTACACCTTC. Translated: CASSYNRNYGYTF.

The V and J genes are TRBV5-5 and TRBJ2-1; D gene ambiguous. Trimming pared 4 bases from V and 9 bases from J, leaving 26 bases between. Looked up from germline, CDR1 is SGHKS and CDR2 is YYEKEE (reference sequence). The CDR3 loop spans 17 amino acids. In DNA form, the CDR3 reads TGTGCCAGCAGCCCGCCTGTTGTTGCCCGTTCTGGTACTGAGCAGTTCTTC. This gives the protein CASSPPVVARSGTEQFF. Looking up the rest from reference TRBV5-5 and TRBJ2-1 gives the full variable domain: DAGVTQSPTHLIKTRGQQVTLRCSPISGHKSVSWYQQVLGQGPQFIFQYYEKEERGRGNFPDRFSARQFPNYSSELNVNALLLGDSALYLCASSPPVVARSGTEQFFGPGTRLTVL.

In its sample, this clone was seen a few times. This sample includes further DNA sequences coding for the same CDR3. The V call is TRBV2, the J call TRBJ1-2; TRBD1 agrees at 9 bases. The germline CDR1 and CDR2 sequences are SNHLY and FYNNEI. The trim removed 7 bases at V and 7 bases at J, leaving 7 bases unmatched. CDR3 length: 13 amino acids. The CDR3 is CASKGQGVSGYTF. CDR3 DNA: TGTGCCAGCAAGGGACAGGGTGTGTCTGGCTACACCTTC.

About this clone: Other DNA sequences in the sample encode the same CDR3. The chain links TRBV2 to TRBJ1-5; D is unclear. CDR1 and CDR2 (germline): SNHLY, FYNNEI. The CDR3 length is 15 residues. Between the trimmed V and J ends, which lost 1 base and 0 bases, there was a span of 7 bases. This CDR3 is CASSEGRGSNQPQHF. The CDR3 nucleotides read TGTGCCAGCAGTGAAGGCAGAGGTAGCAATCAGCCCCAGCATTTT.

The chain combines TRBV30 with TRBJ1-3; tentative D call: TRBD1 (6 bases). CDR1 and CDR2 (germline): GTSNPN, SVGIG (reference sequence). Trimming left V 2 bases short and J 1 base short, with 12 bases between. CDR3 size: 15 residues. The CDR3 DNA reads TGTGCCTGGAGTCAGGGGACCTCTTCTGGAAACACCATATATTTT. Translation gives CAWSQGTSSGNTIYF.

The CDR3 sequence: CASSPIAGLETQYF. The CDR3 coding sequence is TGTGCCAGCAGTCCGATAGCGGGATTAGAGACCCAGTACTTC. The chain joins TRBV9 to TRBJ2-5; 8 nucleotides line up with TRBD2. The V gene's germline CDR1 is SGDLS and CDR2 YYNGEE. This CDR3 comprises 14 residues. The V segment lost 5 bases and the J segment 4 bases; nucleotides outside the gene matches: 7.

Points on this clone: The identical CDR3 is also encoded by other nucleotide sequences in the sample. V usage is TRBV18 and J usage is TRBJ2-1; D unresolved. With 0 bases removed from V and 3 bases from J, the gap between germline ends came to 6 bases. Germline CDR1 reads KGHSH; CDR2 reads LQKENI. This CDR3 contains 14 residues. This CDR3 reads CASSPPVGYNEQFF. DNA of the CDR3: TGTGCCAGCTCACCACCGGTCGGCTACAATGAGCAGTTCTTC. Supplemented by reference TRBV18 and TRBJ2-1, the full variable domain reads NAGVMQNPRHLVRRRGQEARLRCSPMKGHSHVYWYRQLPEEGLKFMVYLQKENIIDESGMPKERFSAEFPKEGPSILRIQQVVRGDSAAYFCASSPPVGYNEQFFGPGTRLTVL.

A single count supports this clone. For the CDR3, the DNA is TGTGCCAGCAGTGGCCTCAAGGGAGCTTTCTTT. Residues: CASSGLKGAFF. This chain uses TRBV25-1 with TRBJ1-1; no reliable D call. V lost 4 bases to trimming and J lost 10 bases, with 10 bases between them. The CDR3 length is 11 residues. Germline loops: CDR1 MGHDK, CDR2 SYGVNS.

The gene calls are TRBV9 and TRBJ1-2; TRBD1 is a possible D gene (5 bases). This CDR3 spans 13 amino acids. V lost 0 bases and J lost 4, with 7 bases in between. CDR1 and CDR2 (germline): SGDLS, YYNGEE. The CDR3 DNA is TGTGCCAGCAGCGTAGCCCAGGGCTATGGCTACACCTTC. Translating gives CASSVAQGYGYTF.

CDR3 sequence: CASSQVSDEKLFF. The CDR3 region has the DNA TGCGCCAGCAGCCAAGTTTCCGATGAAAAACTGTTTTTT. V usage is TRBV4-1 and J usage is TRBJ1-4; D remains ambiguous. Germline assignment: CDR1 MGHRA and CDR2 YSYEKL. Trimming took 1 base from V and 6 from J, leaving 6 bases between them. The CDR3 covers 13 residues.